This T cell receptor beta chain was identified during a study of shared clonotypes between healthy human individuals. About this clone: The antigen is not known.

TCRdb keeps only in-frame clones here, not all; method: immunoSEQ multiplex PCR. Of hundreds of thousands of clones listed, 92% are singletons. General study points: Of the naive CD4 clonotypes, approximately 5% were shared across several donors.

Germline V gene sequence: CDR1 SGHNT, CDR2 YYREEE (reference sequence). This CDR3 comprises 15 residues. Trimming left V 4 bases short and J 5 bases short, with 15 bases between. Naivety among CD8 cells was defined by CD45RO negativity and positive CCR7 selection, thereby excluding terminally differentiated effector memory CD45RA+ cells. This TCR derives from a man aged 25-45 years in good health. The sequencing input was naive CD8+ T cells sorted from blood. V is TRBV5-4 and J is TRBJ2-2, with D maybe TRBD2 (5 bases). CDR3 DNA sequence: TGTGCCAGCAGCGCGACTAAACGGGGTACCGGGGAGCTGTTTTTT. It is translated as CASSATKRGTGELFF. The full variable domain, completed using reference TRBV5-4 and TRBJ2-2, is ETGVTQSPTHLIKTRGQQVTLRCSSQSGHNTVSWYQQALGQGPQFIFQYYREEENGRGNFPPRFSGLQFPNYSSELNVNALELDDSALYLCASSATKRGTGELFFGEGSRLTVL.